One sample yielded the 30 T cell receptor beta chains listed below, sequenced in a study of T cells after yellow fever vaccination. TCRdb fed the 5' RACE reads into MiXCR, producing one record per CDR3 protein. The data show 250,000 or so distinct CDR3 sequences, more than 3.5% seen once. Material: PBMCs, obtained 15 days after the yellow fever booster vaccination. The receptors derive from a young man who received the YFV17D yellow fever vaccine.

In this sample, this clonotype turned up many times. CDR3 coding DNA: TGTGCCAGCAGCTTAAGACAGTTCACCGGGGAGCTGTTTTTT. Its translation is CASSLRQFTGELFF. The chain recombines TRBV11-2 with TRBJ2-2, with a possible D match to TRBD1 (5 bases). V lost 2 bases to trimming and J lost 4 bases, with 8 bases between them. Germline V gene lookup returns CDR1 SGHAT and CDR2 FQNNGV. CDR3 size: 14 residues.

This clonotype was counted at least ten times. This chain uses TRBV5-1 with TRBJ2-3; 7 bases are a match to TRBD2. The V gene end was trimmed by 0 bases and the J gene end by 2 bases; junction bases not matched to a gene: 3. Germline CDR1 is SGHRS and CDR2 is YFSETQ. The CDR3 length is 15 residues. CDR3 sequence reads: CASSLGSGVTDTQYF. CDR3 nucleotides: TGCGCCAGCAGCTTGGGAAGCGGGGTCACAGATACGCAGTATTTT.

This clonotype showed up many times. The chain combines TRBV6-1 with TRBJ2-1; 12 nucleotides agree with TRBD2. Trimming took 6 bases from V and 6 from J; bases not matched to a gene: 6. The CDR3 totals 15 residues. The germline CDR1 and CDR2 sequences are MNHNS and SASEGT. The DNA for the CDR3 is TGTGCCAGCAGACCTAGCGGGGGGGTATCCAATGAGCAGTTCTTC. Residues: CASRPSGGVSNEQFF.

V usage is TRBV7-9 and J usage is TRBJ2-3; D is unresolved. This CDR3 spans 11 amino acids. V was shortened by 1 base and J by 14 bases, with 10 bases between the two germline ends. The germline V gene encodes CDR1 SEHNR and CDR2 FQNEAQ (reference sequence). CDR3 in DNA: TGTGCCAGCAGCTTAGGTGGGCCCCCGTATTTT. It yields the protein CASSLGGPPYF. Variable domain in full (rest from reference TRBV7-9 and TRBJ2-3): DTGVSQNPRHKITKRGQNVTFRCDPISEHNRLYWYRQTLGQGPEFLTYFQNEAQLEKSRLLSDRFSAERPKGSFSTLEIQRTEQGDSAMYLCASSLGGPPYFGPGTRLTVL.

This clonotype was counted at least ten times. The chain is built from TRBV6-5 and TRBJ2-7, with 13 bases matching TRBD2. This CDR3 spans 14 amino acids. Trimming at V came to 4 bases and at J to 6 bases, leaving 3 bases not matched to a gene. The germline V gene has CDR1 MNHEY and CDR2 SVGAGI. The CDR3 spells CASSSTSGGVEQYF. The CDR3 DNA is TGTGCCAGCAGTTCTACTAGCGGGGGGGTCGAGCAGTACTTC.

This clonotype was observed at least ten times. CDR3 bases: TGCAGTGCTGAATTAGCCCTGCGGGGGGCCATATCAGATACGCAGTATTTT. Residues: CSAELALRGAISDTQYF. The chain uses TRBV20-1 and TRBJ2-3; 8 nucleotides match TRBD2. Trimming took 5 bases from V and 4 from J; bases not matched to a gene: 17. The CDR3 loop spans 17 amino acids. Germline assignment: CDR1 DFQATT and CDR2 SNEGSKA (reference sequence).

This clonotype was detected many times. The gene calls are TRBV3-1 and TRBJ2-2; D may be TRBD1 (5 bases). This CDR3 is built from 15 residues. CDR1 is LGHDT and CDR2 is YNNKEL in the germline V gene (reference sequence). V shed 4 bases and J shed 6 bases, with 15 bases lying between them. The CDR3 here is CASSRTGVGAGELFF. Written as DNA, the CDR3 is TGTGCCAGCAGCCGTACTGGGGTAGGGGCCGGGGAGCTGTTTTTT.

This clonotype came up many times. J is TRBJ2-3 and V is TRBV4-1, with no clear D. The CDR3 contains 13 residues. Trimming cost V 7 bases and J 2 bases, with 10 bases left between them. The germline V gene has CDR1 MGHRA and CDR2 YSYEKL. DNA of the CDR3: TGCGCCAGCACCCTGCCGAACACAGATACGCAGTATTTT. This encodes CASTLPNTDTQYF.

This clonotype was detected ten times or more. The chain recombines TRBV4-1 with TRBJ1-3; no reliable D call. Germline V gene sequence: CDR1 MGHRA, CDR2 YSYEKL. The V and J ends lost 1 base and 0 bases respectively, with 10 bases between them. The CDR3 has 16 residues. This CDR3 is CASSQVGPLSGNTIYF. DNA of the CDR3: TGCGCCAGCAGCCAAGTTGGCCCGCTCTCTGGAAACACCATATATTTT.

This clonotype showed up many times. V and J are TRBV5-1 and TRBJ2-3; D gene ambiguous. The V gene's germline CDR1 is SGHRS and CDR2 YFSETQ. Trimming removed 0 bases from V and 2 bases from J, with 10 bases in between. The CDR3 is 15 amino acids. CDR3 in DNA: TGCGCCAGCAGCTTGGAAGGTTCCTCCACAGATACGCAGTATTTT. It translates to CASSLEGSSTDTQYF.

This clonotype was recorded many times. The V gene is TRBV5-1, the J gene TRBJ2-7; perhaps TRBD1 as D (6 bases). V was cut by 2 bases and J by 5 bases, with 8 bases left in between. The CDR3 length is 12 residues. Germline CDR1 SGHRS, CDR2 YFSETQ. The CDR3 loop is CASSFAGDEQYF. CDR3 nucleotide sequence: TGCGCCAGCAGCTTTGCAGGGGACGAGCAGTACTTC.

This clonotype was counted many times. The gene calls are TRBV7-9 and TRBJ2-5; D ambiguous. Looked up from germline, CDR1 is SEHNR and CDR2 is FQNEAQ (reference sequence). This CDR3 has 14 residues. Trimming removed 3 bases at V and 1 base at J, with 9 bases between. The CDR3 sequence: CASSFPATQETQYF. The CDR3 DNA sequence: TGTGCCAGCAGCTTCCCAGCGACCCAAGAGACCCAGTACTTC.

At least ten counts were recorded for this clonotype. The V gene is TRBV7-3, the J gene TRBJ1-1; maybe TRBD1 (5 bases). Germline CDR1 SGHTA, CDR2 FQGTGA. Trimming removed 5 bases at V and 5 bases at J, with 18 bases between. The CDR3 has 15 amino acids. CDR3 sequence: CASSHLTAEGTEAFF. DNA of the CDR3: TGTGCCAGCAGCCACCTTACTGCCGAGGGGACTGAAGCTTTCTTT.

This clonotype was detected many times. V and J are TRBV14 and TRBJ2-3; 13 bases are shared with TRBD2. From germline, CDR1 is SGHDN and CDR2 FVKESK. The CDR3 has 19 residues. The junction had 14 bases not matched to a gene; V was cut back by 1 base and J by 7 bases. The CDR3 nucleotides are TGTGCCAGCAGCCAAGCCCCCCGGAGACTAGCGGGGGGCCGGAATACGCAGTATTTT. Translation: CASSQAPRRLAGGRNTQYF.

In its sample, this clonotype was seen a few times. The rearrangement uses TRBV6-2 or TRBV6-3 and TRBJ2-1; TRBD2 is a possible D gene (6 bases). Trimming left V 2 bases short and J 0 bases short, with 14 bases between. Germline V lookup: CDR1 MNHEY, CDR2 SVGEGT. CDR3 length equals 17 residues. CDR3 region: CASSYNWDLYSYNEQFF. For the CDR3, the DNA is TGTGCCAGCAGTTACAATTGGGACTTGTACTCCTACAATGAGCAGTTCTTC.

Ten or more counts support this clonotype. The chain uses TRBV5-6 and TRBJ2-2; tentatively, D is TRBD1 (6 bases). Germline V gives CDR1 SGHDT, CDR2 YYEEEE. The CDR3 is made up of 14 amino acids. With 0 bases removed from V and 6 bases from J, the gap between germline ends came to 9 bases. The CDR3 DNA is TGTGCCAGCAGCTTGGAGTGGACAGCCGGGGAGCTGTTTTTT. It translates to CASSLEWTAGELFF.

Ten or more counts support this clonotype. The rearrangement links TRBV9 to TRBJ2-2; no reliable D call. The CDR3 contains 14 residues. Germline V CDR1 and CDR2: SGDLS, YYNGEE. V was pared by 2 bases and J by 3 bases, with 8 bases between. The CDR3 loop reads CASSVRAHTGELFF. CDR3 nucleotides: TGTGCCAGCAGCGTTAGGGCCCACACCGGGGAGCTGTTTTTT.

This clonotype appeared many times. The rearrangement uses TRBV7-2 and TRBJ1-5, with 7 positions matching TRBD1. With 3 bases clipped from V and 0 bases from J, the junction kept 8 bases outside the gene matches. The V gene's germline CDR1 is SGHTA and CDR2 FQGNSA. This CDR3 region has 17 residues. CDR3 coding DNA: TGTGCCAGCAGCTTCCGGACAGGTGGATTTAGCAATCAGCCCCAGCATTTT. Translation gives CASSFRTGGFSNQPQHF.

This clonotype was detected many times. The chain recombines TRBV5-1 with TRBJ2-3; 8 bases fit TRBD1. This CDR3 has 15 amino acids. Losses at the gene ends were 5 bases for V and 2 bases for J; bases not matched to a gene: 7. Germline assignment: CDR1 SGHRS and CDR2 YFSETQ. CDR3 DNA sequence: TGCGCCAGCAGTTACAGGGGGGAGGACACAGATACGCAGTATTTT. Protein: CASSYRGEDTDTQYF.

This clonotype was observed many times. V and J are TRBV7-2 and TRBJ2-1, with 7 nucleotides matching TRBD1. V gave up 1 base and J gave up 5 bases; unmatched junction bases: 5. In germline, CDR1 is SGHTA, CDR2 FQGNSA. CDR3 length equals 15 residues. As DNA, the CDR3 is TGTGCCAGCAGCTTAGGACAGGGTCTTCACAATGAGCAGTTCTTC. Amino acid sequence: CASSLGQGLHNEQFF.

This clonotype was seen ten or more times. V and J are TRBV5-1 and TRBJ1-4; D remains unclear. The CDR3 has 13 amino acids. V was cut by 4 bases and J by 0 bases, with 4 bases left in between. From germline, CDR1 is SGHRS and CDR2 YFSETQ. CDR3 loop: CASSSTTNEKLFF. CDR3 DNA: TGCGCCAGCAGCAGTACAACTAATGAAAAACTGTTTTTT.

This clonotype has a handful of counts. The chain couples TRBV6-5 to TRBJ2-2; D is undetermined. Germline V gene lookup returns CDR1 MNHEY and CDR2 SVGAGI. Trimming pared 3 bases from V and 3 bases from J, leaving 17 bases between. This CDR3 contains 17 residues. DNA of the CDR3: TGTGCCAGCAGTTATTCCCCGAGACCCAGCCACACCGGGGAGCTGTTTTTT. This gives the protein CASSYSPRPSHTGELFF.

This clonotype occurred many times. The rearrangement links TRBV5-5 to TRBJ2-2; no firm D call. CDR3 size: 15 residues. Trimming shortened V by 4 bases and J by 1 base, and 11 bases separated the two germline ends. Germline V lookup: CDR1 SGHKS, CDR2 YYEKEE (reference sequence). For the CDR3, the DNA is TGTGCCAGCAGCACCAGGACCGGGAACACCGGGGAGCTGTTTTTT. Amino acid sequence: CASSTRTGNTGELFF.

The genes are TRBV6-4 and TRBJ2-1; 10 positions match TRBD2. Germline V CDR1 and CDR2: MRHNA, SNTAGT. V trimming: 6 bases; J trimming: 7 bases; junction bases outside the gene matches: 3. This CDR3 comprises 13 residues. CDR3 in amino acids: CASSGTSENEQFF. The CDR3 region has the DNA TGTGCCAGCAGCGGGACTAGCGAGAATGAGCAGTTCTTC.

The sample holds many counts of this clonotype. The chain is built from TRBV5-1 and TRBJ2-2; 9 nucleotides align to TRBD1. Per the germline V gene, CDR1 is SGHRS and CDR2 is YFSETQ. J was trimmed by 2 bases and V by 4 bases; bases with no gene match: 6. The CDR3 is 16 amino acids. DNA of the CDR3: TGCGCCAGCAGCCCAAAGGACAGGGGAAACACCGGGGAGCTGTTTTTT. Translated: CASSPKDRGNTGELFF.

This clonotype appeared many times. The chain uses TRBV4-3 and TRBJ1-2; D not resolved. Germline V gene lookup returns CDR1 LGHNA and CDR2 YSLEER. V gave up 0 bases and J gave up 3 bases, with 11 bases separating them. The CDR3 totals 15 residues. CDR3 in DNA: TGCGCCAGCAGCCAAGATCACGCGACGTACTATGGCTACACCTTC. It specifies CASSQDHATYYGYTF.

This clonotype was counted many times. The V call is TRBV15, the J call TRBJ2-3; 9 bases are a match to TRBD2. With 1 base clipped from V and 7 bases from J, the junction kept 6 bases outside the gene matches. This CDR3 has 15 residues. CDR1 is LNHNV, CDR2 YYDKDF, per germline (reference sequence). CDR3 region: CATSRGGLAGHTQYF. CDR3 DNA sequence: TGTGCCACCAGCAGAGGAGGGCTAGCGGGGCATACGCAGTATTTT.

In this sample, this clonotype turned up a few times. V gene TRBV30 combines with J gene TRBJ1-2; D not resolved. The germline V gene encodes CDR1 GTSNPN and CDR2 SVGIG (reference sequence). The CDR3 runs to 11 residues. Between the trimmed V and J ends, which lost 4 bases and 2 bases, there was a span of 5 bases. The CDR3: CAWTQNYGYTF. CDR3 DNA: TGTGCCTGGACCCAAAACTATGGCTACACCTTC.

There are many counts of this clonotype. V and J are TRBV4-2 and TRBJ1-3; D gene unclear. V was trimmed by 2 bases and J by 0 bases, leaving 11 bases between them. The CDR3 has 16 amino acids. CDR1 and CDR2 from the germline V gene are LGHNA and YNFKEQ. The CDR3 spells CASSQSDGTSGNTIYF. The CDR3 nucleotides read TGTGCCAGCAGCCAATCGGACGGAACCTCTGGAAACACCATATATTTT.

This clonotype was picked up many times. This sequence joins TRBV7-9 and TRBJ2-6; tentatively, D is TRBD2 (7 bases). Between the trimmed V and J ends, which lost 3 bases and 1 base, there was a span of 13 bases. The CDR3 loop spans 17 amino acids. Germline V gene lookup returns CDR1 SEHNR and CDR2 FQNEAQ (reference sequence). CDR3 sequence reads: CASSLGGLLSGANVLTF. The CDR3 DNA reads TGTGCCAGCAGCTTGGGGGGGCTCCTTTCTGGGGCCAACGTCCTGACTTTC.